The 17 T cell receptor beta chains below were found in one sample sequenced in a study of blood T cell repertoires in COVID-19. The method was immunoSEQ multiplex PCR; TCRdb's version includes in-frame clones alone and lacks a portion of them. The repertoire holds roughly 290,000 clones, over 75% seen once, with about an eighth in the top ten. Sequences were obtained from peripheral blood. These receptors all stem from a woman in her sixties or seventies with acute or convalescent COVID-19.

This chain joins TRBV24-1 and TRBJ2-2; TRBD1 might be the D (6 bases). The V end was cut by 9 bases, the J end by 0 bases, with 7 bases between. This CDR3 is 13 amino acids long. Germline V gene data show CDR1 as KGHDR and CDR2 as SFDVKD. The CDR3 DNA is TGTGCCACCGGGGGCCCGAACACCGGGGAGCTGTTTTTT. This translates into CATGGPNTGELFF.

V usage is TRBV4-1 and J usage is TRBJ2-1; unclear D gene. This CDR3 is built from 15 residues. The V gene's germline CDR1 is MGHRA and CDR2 YSYEKL. Trimming stripped 0 bases from V and 7 bases from J, with 13 bases between. The DNA for the CDR3 is TGCGCCAGCAGCCAAGACCGCCGAGTATTGAATGAGCAGTTCTTC. Translation gives CASSQDRRVLNEQFF.

The sample holds a few counts of this clone. The rearrangement uses TRBV5-4 and TRBJ2-2, with 9 bases lining up with TRBD1. CDR3 length equals 15 residues. CDR1 and CDR2 (germline): SGHNT, YYREEE (reference sequence). V gave up 4 bases and J gave up 6 bases; unmatched junction bases: 7. The CDR3 sequence is CASSTDRGWAGELFF. The CDR3 nucleotides read TGTGCCAGCAGCACGGACAGGGGATGGGCCGGGGAGCTGTTTTTT.

The chain couples TRBV6-5 to TRBJ1-2, with D unclear. Germline values: CDR1 MNHEY, CDR2 SVGAGI. This CDR3 has 10 amino acids. The ends were cut back, 8 bases at V and 1 base at J, with 2 bases in the middle. DNA for the CDR3: TGTGCCAGCTATAACTATGGCTACACCTTC. Its protein is CASYNYGYTF.

This rearrangement joins TRBV10-1 to TRBJ1-5; 7 nucleotides line up with TRBD1. V lost 8 bases, J lost 3 bases, and 4 bases stayed unmatched. CDR3 size: 13 residues. The germline V gene encodes CDR1 WNHNN and CDR2 SYGVQD (reference sequence). Here the CDR3 reads CASGDRVNQPQHF. CDR3 in DNA: TGCGCCAGCGGGGACAGAGTCAATCAGCCCCAGCATTTT.

The chain uses TRBV18 and TRBJ2-1, with 16 bases aligning to TRBD2. V lost 3 bases, J lost 9 bases, and 2 bases stayed unmatched. The CDR3 runs to 15 residues. In germline, CDR1 is KGHSH, CDR2 LQKENI. CDR3 in amino acids: CASSPGTSGRAEQFF. CDR3 bases: TGTGCCAGCTCACCCGGGACTAGCGGGAGGGCTGAGCAGTTCTTC.

The chain has TRBV27 and TRBJ2-7; the match to TRBD2 covers 14 bases. CDR1 MNHEY and CDR2 SMNVEV come from the germline V gene (reference sequence). V dropped 3 bases and J dropped 7; count of bases not matched to a gene: 11. This CDR3 is built from 17 residues. CDR3 in amino acids: CASSLGTSGGVQREQYF. The CDR3 DNA follows: TGTGCCAGCAGTTTGGGGACTAGCGGGGGAGTTCAAAGGGAGCAGTACTTC.

This chain links TRBV24-1 with TRBJ2-3; 9 bases map to TRBD2. The CDR3 contains 16 residues. With 3 bases clipped from V and 3 bases from J, the junction kept 6 bases outside the gene matches. The germline CDR1 and CDR2 sequences are KGHDR and SFDVKD. CDR3 loop: CATSDLSGRTTDTQYF. The CDR3 DNA sequence: TGTGCCACCAGTGATCTTAGCGGGAGAACAACAGATACGCAGTATTTT.

The chain carries TRBV19 and TRBJ2-1, with D tentatively TRBD2 (7 bases). V shed 8 bases and J shed 4 bases, with 18 bases lying between them. Germline-derived CDR1 and CDR2 are LNHDA and SQIVND (reference sequence). The CDR3 runs 15 residues. The DNA for the CDR3 is TGTGCCAGTGGGGTCGGGGGGCCACCATACAATGAGCAGTTCTTC. It translates to CASGVGGPPYNEQFF.

The V call is TRBV11-2, the J call TRBJ2-1, with D perhaps TRBD2 (6 bases). This CDR3 has 13 amino acids. Germline lookup yields CDR1 SGHAT and CDR2 FQNNGV. V dropped 11 bases and J dropped 5 bases, with 16 bases sitting between them. The CDR3 bases are TGTGCCGTCAGGCGGGGAAGTAACAATGAGCAGTTCTTC. Translating gives CAVRRGSNNEQFF. Full variable domain (rest looked up from reference TRBV11-2 and TRBJ2-1): EAGVAQSPRYKIIEKRQSVAFWCNPISGHATLYWYQQILGQGPKLLIQFQNNGVVDDSQLPKDRFSAERLKGVDSTLKIQPAKLEDSAVYLCAVRRGSNNEQFFGPGTRLTVL.

The genes are TRBV2 and TRBJ1-4, with 7 bases matching TRBD1. The CDR3 contains 14 residues. Germline CDR1 reads SNHLY; CDR2 reads FYNNEI. The ends lost 7 bases at V and 8 bases at J; junction bases unmatched: 10. The CDR3 DNA reads TGTGCCAGCACCCGGGTCAGGGGGAACGAAAAACTGTTTTTT. This translates into CASTRVRGNEKLFF. Using reference TRBV2 and TRBJ1-4 for the parts outside the CDR3, the full variable domain is EPEVTQTPSHQVTQMGQEVILRCVPISNHLYFYWYRQILGQKVEFLVSFYNNEISEKSEIFDDQFSVERPDGSNFTLKIRSTKLEDSAMYFCASTRVRGNEKLFFGSGTQLSVL.

The CDR3 DNA reads TGCGCCAGCAGCCAAGATACTGGTGGGCCGCACACTGAAGCTTTCTTT. It encodes CASSQDTGGPHTEAFF. J is TRBJ1-1 and V is TRBV4-1, with D unclear. This CDR3 contains 16 residues. V was trimmed by 0 bases and J by 3 bases, leaving 14 bases between them. Germline lookup yields CDR1 MGHRA and CDR2 YSYEKL.

This chain joins TRBV27 and TRBJ1-5, with TRBD1 identical over 7 bases. The V and J ends lost 3 bases and 6 bases, in that order; junction bases with no gene match: 2. CDR1 MNHEY and CDR2 SMNVEV come from the germline V gene (reference sequence). This CDR3 has 13 amino acids. The CDR3 DNA reads as TGTGCCAGCAGTTTCCAGGGGGTTCAGCCCCAGCATTTT. It encodes CASSFQGVQPQHF.

V gene TRBV15 combines with J gene TRBJ1-6; D call uncertain. This CDR3 region has 14 residues. Germline V gene sequence: CDR1 LNHNV, CDR2 YYDKDF (reference sequence). Trimming removed 0 bases at V and 5 bases at J, with 5 bases between. CDR3 sequence: CATSREQHNSPLHF. DNA of the CDR3: TGTGCCACCAGCAGAGAACAGCATAATTCACCCCTCCACTTT.

The V call is TRBV27, the J call TRBJ1-1, with D perhaps TRBD1 (6 bases). Per germline, CDR1 MNHEY and CDR2 SMNVEV (reference sequence). Trimming shortened V by 9 bases and J by 2 bases, and 16 bases separated the two germline ends. This CDR3 has 14 amino acids. The CDR3 here is CASRGYRVNTEAFF. Written as DNA, the CDR3 is TGTGCCAGTCGCGGCTACAGGGTCAACACTGAAGCTTTCTTT.

The chain uses TRBV11-1 and TRBJ2-7; no clear D. Germline V gene lookup returns CDR1 SGHAT and CDR2 FQDESV (reference sequence). V was pared by 2 bases and J by 0 bases, with 14 bases between. CDR3 length equals 16 residues. The CDR3 nucleotides read TGTGCCAGCAGCTTATCGGTAGCCCAGAGCTCCTACGAGCAGTACTTC. It is translated as CASSLSVAQSSYEQYF.

V is TRBV4-1 and J is TRBJ1-5; perhaps TRBD1 as D (5 bases). Trimming shortened V by 0 bases and J by 1 base, and 7 bases separated the two germline ends. The CDR3 is 15 residues long. Germline CDR1 is MGHRA and CDR2 is YSYEKL. CDR3 nucleotides: TGCGCCAGCAGCCAAGACAAGGGGAGCAATCAGCCCCAGCATTTT. This gives the protein CASSQDKGSNQPQHF.